This T cell receptor beta chain was identified in a study of T-cell reconstitution after alpha-beta-depleted transplantation in children. This clonotype has at least ten counts. V was cut by 6 bases and J by 0 bases, with 13 bases left in between. Germline CDR1 reads SQVTM; CDR2 reads ANQGSEA. The CDR3 is 14 amino acids. Unique molecular identifiers were incorporated into the prepared TCRbeta library. TCRdb re-analysed the PCR reads in MiXCR, keeping a single row per CDR3 protein. The sample yields around 670,000 distinct CDR3 sequences, roughly 14% seen once. The sample here was PBMCs, taken before TCRalphabeta/CD19-depleted stem cell transplant. This chain links TRBV29-1 with TRBJ2-3; D possibly corresponds to TRBD2 (6 bases). The clonotype originates from a girl aged 2 to 9 with congenital amegakaryocytic thrombocytopenia, due to receive a stem cell transplant. The CDR3 sequence: CSVITSKSTDTQYF. In nucleotides, the CDR3 is TGCAGCGTCATTACTAGCAAGAGCACAGATACGCAGTATTTT.